The present T cell receptor (beta chain) was sequenced within a study of cytomegalovirus exposure and HLA in healthy donors. Study outcomes and limitations: It was confirmed in vitro that a few of the CMV-associated chains were specific for CMV antigens.

The CDR3 contains 16 residues. CDR1 and CDR2 (germline): MDHEN, SYDVKM. The junction had 7 bases not matched to a gene; V was cut back by 5 bases and J by 2 bases. This clone has just one count. Its antigen is as yet unknown. Here immunoSEQ multiplex PCR was the method, and the copy in TCRdb shows in-frame clones only, minus some. Of under 200,000 clones in the sample, roughly 91% are singletons; the top ten hold 10%. The chain recombines TRBV28 with TRBJ1-3; TRBD1 matches at 9 bases. This sequence was found in a woman younger than 30 in good health and CMV-seropositive. Specimen: PBMCs. The CDR3 DNA follows: TGTGCCAGCAGTCCCAGCCGGACAGGGGCTGGAAACACCATATATTTT. It codes for CASSPSRTGAGNTIYF.